This T cell receptor (beta chain) was captured in a study of cytomegalovirus exposure and HLA in healthy donors. This PCR relied on a set of 60 Vbeta primers and 13 Jbeta primers. Sequenced by immunoSEQ multiplex PCR; TCRdb stores in-frame clones only, minus some. Found here are fewer than 200,000 clones, 80% of them singletons; the top ten hold about 1.3%. General observations from the study: Differences between HLA loci emerged in a later analysis of TCR association rates, with DRB1 most and HLA-C fewest. Accurate prediction of HLA-A and HLA-B alleles (for most subjects) was reportedly achieved from TCR beta sequences.

As regards this clone: Its target is unknown.

With V trimmed by 2 bases and J by 4 bases, 2 bases remained unmatched. The length of the CDR3 is 15 residues. Germline loops: CDR1 SGHAT, CDR2 FQNNGV. The sample comprised PBMCs. The TCR sequence derives from a man aged 25-45 years in good health and CMV-seronegative. The chain couples TRBV11-2 to TRBJ2-5, with 12 bases fitting TRBD2. CDR3 in DNA: TGTGCCAGCAGCTTACTAGCGGGGGGGCCAGAGACCCAGTACTTC. The encoded protein is CASSLLAGGPETQYF.